The 21 T cell receptor beta chains in this list originate from one sample, sequenced in a study of circulating and synovial CD4+ cells in juvenile arthritis (TCRdb year 2014). Library preparation used the immunoSEQ multiplex PCR assay. TCRdb mirrors the immuneACCESS table, restricted to in-frame sequences. Some clones are absent from its copies; in checked studies, under half trace to an unresolved V gene, and the reason for the others is unknown. For this sample the table gives just over 35,000 clones, of which just under 95% were detected only once. In total, the top ten clones hold 0.55% to 0.75% of the sample. Specimen: CD4+ T cells from blood. These receptors were obtained from a human donor with juvenile idiopathic arthritis.

The chain joins TRBV10-3 to TRBJ2-7; TRBD1 aligns across 7 bases. Germline V gene data show CDR1 as ENHRY and CDR2 as SYGVKD. J was trimmed by 12 bases and V by 2 bases; bases with no gene match: 7. The CDR3 loop spans 12 amino acids. The CDR3 is CAISEGRGKRYF. Written as DNA, the CDR3 is TGTGCCATCAGTGAGGGCAGGGGGAAGCGGTACTTC.

The gene calls are TRBV5-6 and TRBJ1-1; 7 nucleotides agree with TRBD1. Germline-derived CDR1 and CDR2 are SGHDT and YYEEEE. This CDR3 is built from 13 residues. V trimming: 4 bases; J trimming: 5 bases; junction bases outside the gene matches: 5. The CDR3: CASSTTGRTEAFF. DNA for the CDR3: TGTGCCAGCAGCACGACAGGGAGGACTGAAGCTTTCTTT.

The V and J genes are TRBV7-3 and TRBJ2-2; the D gene is possibly TRBD1 (6 bases). With 5 bases removed from V and 5 bases from J, the gap between germline ends came to 9 bases. The germline gives CDR1 SGHTA, CDR2 FQGTGA. The CDR3 is 13 residues long. The CDR3 DNA sequence: TGTGCCAGCAGCCAAAGGGGGACCGGGGAGCTGTTTTTT. This sequence encodes CASSQRGTGELFF.

CDR3 in amino acids: CASLGRRDRSSYEQYF. CDR3 DNA sequence: TGTGCCAGCTTAGGAAGAAGGGACAGGAGCTCCTACGAGCAGTACTTC. V usage is TRBV21-1 and J usage is TRBJ2-7; the table's D gene call, TRBD1, was not cross checked with the DNA. TRBV21-1 is annotated as a pseudogene. The CDR3 has 16 residues.

Details on this clone: Other nucleotide sequences from this sample produce the same CDR3. This chain joins TRBV6-6 and TRBJ1-6; no firm D call. The germline V gene has CDR1 MNHNY and CDR2 SVGAGI (reference sequence). V lost 7 bases and J lost 0, with 4 bases in between. The CDR3 is 13 residues long. CDR3 in amino acids: CASKSSYNSPLHF. The CDR3 nucleotides are TGTGCCAGCAAGAGCTCCTATAATTCACCCCTCCACTTT.

For this clone: This sample includes further DNA sequences coding for the same CDR3. The chain uses TRBV9 and TRBJ1-6; tentatively, D is TRBD1 (5 bases). Germline values: CDR1 SGDLS, CDR2 YYNGEE. Trimming took 4 bases from V and 0 from J, leaving 17 bases between them. The CDR3 spans 18 residues. The CDR3 coding sequence is TGTGCCAGCAGCCGGAAGACCGCCCAGGGCTCCTATAATTCACCCCTCCACTTT. Translated: CASSRKTAQGSYNSPLHF.

A note on this clone: The sample holds other DNA sequences that translate to the same CDR3. The genes are TRBV19 and TRBJ1-6; 7 bases are shared with TRBD1. Germline V gives CDR1 LNHDA, CDR2 SQIVND (reference sequence). V gave up 7 bases and J gave up 9 bases; unmatched junction bases: 3. The CDR3 contains 12 residues. As DNA, the CDR3 is TGTGCCAGTAAAAACAGGGGTTCACCCCTCCACTTT. The encoded protein is CASKNRGSPLHF.

Concerning this clone: At one end, the junction sequence differs from germline, possibly due to a read error. The genes are TRBV6-1 and TRBJ2-7, with 7 bases fitting TRBD1. The CDR3 totals 12 residues. Germline values: CDR1 MNHNS, CDR2 SASEGT. The CDR3 is CASSETKQGRDF. In DNA form, the CDR3 reads TGTGCCAGCAGTGAAACCAAACAGGGGAGAGACTTC.

This chain links TRBV14 with TRBJ1-3; unclear D gene. Germline assignment: CDR1 SGHDN and CDR2 FVKESK. There are 13 residues in the CDR3. Trimming shortened V by 7 bases and J by 0 bases, and 7 bases separated the two germline ends. Written as DNA, the CDR3 is TGTGCCAGCACCGAACTCTCTGGAAACACCATATATTTT. As protein: CASTELSGNTIYF.

The rearrangement uses TRBV6-5 and TRBJ1-5; D gene unclear. The CDR3 runs 15 residues. The germline gives CDR1 MNHEY, CDR2 SVGAGI. The V end was cut by 6 bases, the J end by 7 bases, with 19 bases between. CDR3 amino acids: CASSPGKPSRQPQHF. The CDR3 DNA follows: TGTGCCAGCAGCCCCGGGAAACCTTCCAGGCAGCCCCAGCATTTT.

The genes are TRBV6-6 and TRBJ1-1; D is possibly TRBD1 (5 bases). This CDR3 has 15 residues. Germline loops: CDR1 MNHNY, CDR2 SVGAGI (reference sequence). Trimming removed 5 bases from V and 4 bases from J, with 17 bases in between. Here the CDR3 DNA reads TGTGCCAGCAGTCCCCCGGGAGGGGCGGTCACTGAAGCTTTCTTT. The encoded protein is CASSPPGGAVTEAFF.

The chain recombines TRBV19 with TRBJ1-5, with unresolved D. Germline CDR1 is LNHDA and CDR2 is SQIVND (reference sequence). The ends were cut back, 4 bases at V and 3 bases at J, with 16 bases in the middle. The CDR3 has 16 residues. CDR3 bases: TGTGCCAGTAGTAGGGTGGCAGGAGGCACCAATCAGCCCCAGCATTTT. Protein sequence: CASSRVAGGTNQPQHF.

Written as DNA, the CDR3 is TGTGCCAGCTCACCAGGCAGGGTGGACACTGAAGCTTTCTTT. This encodes CASSPGRVDTEAFF. The V call is TRBV18, the J call TRBJ1-1; D is perhaps TRBD1 (5 bases). V gave up 2 bases and J gave up 3 bases, with 10 bases separating them. Germline V gene lookup returns CDR1 KGHSH and CDR2 LQKENI. This CDR3 is built from 14 residues.

The rearrangement uses TRBV7-6 and TRBJ2-7, with 9 bases aligning to TRBD1. Germline CDR1 and CDR2: SGHVS and FNYEAQ. This CDR3 spans 15 amino acids. J lost 6 bases, V lost 5 bases, and 11 bases had no gene match. CDR3 nucleotides: TGTGCCAGCAGCCCCTCCCCCGGGACAGGGATCGAGCAGTACTTC. Protein product: CASSPSPGTGIEQYF.

This chain connects TRBV4-1 to TRBJ1-2; 8 nucleotides match TRBD1. This CDR3 comprises 14 residues. V dropped 5 bases and J dropped 2; count of bases not matched to a gene: 4. CDR1 is MGHRA and CDR2 is YSYEKL in the germline V gene. CDR3 nucleotide sequence: TGCGCCAGCAGCACCCAGGGGGCAAACTATGGCTACACCTTC. Translated: CASSTQGANYGYTF.

This clone showed up just once. This chain connects TRBV10-3 to TRBJ2-3; perhaps TRBD1 as D (5 bases). V dropped 8 bases and J dropped 2 bases, with 11 bases sitting between them. CDR1 is ENHRY, CDR2 SYGVKD, per germline. This CDR3 has 13 amino acids. The CDR3 nucleotides are TGTGCCATCTCAAAGGGGATCACAGATACGCAGTATTTT. It encodes CAISKGITDTQYF.

With respect to this clone: Other DNA variants within this sample encode the same CDR3. V usage is TRBV7-2 and J usage is TRBJ1-3; D may be TRBD1 (5 bases). Per the germline V gene, CDR1 is SGHTA and CDR2 is FQGNSA. Trimming removed 4 bases from V and 1 base from J, with 14 bases in between. The CDR3 loop spans 16 amino acids. The chain's CDR3 is CASSYRQQGSGNTIYF. The CDR3 DNA reads as TGTGCCAGCAGCTACAGGCAGCAGGGATCTGGAAACACCATATATTTT.

The chain couples TRBV6-5 to TRBJ2-1; 9 nucleotides line up with TRBD2. This CDR3 spans 13 amino acids. V gave up 7 bases and J gave up 7 bases; unmatched junction bases: 5. The germline V gene has CDR1 MNHEY and CDR2 SVGAGI. This chain's CDR3 is CASKNSGGNEQFF. The CDR3 nucleotides read TGTGCCAGCAAGAACAGCGGGGGGAATGAGCAGTTCTTC.

A single count supports this clone. The chain couples TRBV29-1 to TRBJ2-3, with 7 bases identical to TRBD2. V was pared by 5 bases and J by 2 bases, with 7 bases of the junction left unmatched. The CDR3 extends over 14 amino acids. Germline V gene data show CDR1 as SQVTM and CDR2 as ANQGSEA. In DNA form, the CDR3 reads TGCAGCGTTTGGGGGGGACCTAACACAGATACGCAGTATTTT. Translation: CSVWGGPNTDTQYF.

This chain uses TRBV5-4 with TRBJ1-3, with 8 bases aligning to TRBD1. The trim removed 4 bases at V and 11 bases at J, leaving 8 bases unmatched. The germline V gene has CDR1 SGHNT and CDR2 YYREEE (reference sequence). The CDR3 consists of 13 residues. As DNA, the CDR3 is TGTGCCAGCAGCCGAGGACAGGGAAATGCCATATATTTT. Translating it yields CASSRGQGNAIYF.

The CDR3 region has the DNA TGTGCCAGCAGAAGGGACAGTGCAAAAGAGACCCAGTACTTC. Translating gives CASRRDSAKETQYF. The chain links TRBV2 to TRBJ2-5, with TRBD1 matching over 7 bases. V lost 6 bases, J lost 3 bases, and 7 bases stayed unmatched. Germline lookup yields CDR1 SNHLY and CDR2 FYNNEI. The CDR3 is made up of 14 amino acids.